This is a list of T cell receptor beta chains from one sample in a study of T cell clones after liver transplantation. TCRdb's table, derived via immunoSEQ multiplex PCR, lists solely in-frame clones and lacks some. The sample includes over 100,000 clones, 75% to 90% seen only once; the top ten take around 0.94%. The starting material was CD4+ T cells from blood, obtained before liver transplant. These receptor sequences come from a human donor who received a liver transplant. The CDR3 runs from the conserved cysteine through the conserved F or W. A D gene is named only where the DNA matches it firmly. Size values are once, few and many counts, or a class for expanded clones, and some rows have none.

D gene,J gene,clone size,V gene,CDR3 DNA,CDR3 protein
.,TRBJ1-3,few,TRBV5-6,TGTGCCAGCAGCTCGGGGAACACCATATATTTT,CASSSGNTIYF
.,TRBJ1-1,.,TRBV27,TGTGCCAGCAGTTTAGCTGTATTGGGGGGATCGGCTGAAGCTTTCTTT,CASSLAVLGGSAEAFF
.,TRBJ1-1,.,TRBV5-4,TGTGCCAGCAGCGCCCCTCAAGGGGCTGAAGCTTTCTTT,CASSAPQGAEAFF
.,TRBJ2-1,.,TRBV2,TGTGCCAGCAGGCCCATGGGGCCGCGTCTCACAGATGAGCAGTTCTTC,CASRPMGPRLTDEQFF
.,TRBJ1-1,.,TRBV5-4,TGTGCCAGCGGATTGGGCCCGCCCAAAACTGAAGCTTTCTTT,CASGLGPPKTEAFF
TRBD1,TRBJ2-7,.,TRBV6-5,TGTGCCAGCAGTTACACTCCGGGACAGGGAAACGAGCAGTACTTC,CASSYTPGQGNEQYF
TRBD2,TRBJ2-2,.,TRBV4-2,TGTGCCAGCAGCCTCAATCTAGCGGATCACACCGGGGAGCTGTTTTTT,CASSLNLADHTGELFF
TRBD1,TRBJ2-1,.,TRBV18,TGTGCCAGCTCACCATTGGGACAGGCCTACAATGAGCAGTTCTTC,CASSPLGQAYNEQFF
TRBD1,TRBJ2-1,.,TRBV6-6,TGTGCCAGCAGCCGGGGACAGGACAATGAGCAGTTCTTC,CASSRGQDNEQFF
.,TRBJ1-5,.,TRBV28,TGTGCCAGCAGTTTATGGCAATCCGCGGGTCAGCCCCAGCATTTT,CASSLWQSAGQPQHF
.,TRBJ1-3,.,TRBV19,TGTGCCAGTAGTGGCAGCAGGGACGGGGGCGGAAACACCATATATTTT,CASSGSRDGGGNTIYF
TRBD1,TRBJ1-1,few,TRBV5-4,TGTGCCAGCAGCCGGGACAGAGAGAACACTGAAGCTTTCTTT,CASSRDRENTEAFF
.,TRBJ1-1,.,TRBV19,TGTGCCAGTAGTGTCGGCGGAGGGACTCAGAACACTGAAGCTTTCTTT,CASSVGGGTQNTEAFF
.,TRBJ2-5,.,TRBV5-8,TGTGCCAGCAGTCCGGATGTGGGCTTGACGGAGACCCAGTACTTC,CASSPDVGLTETQYF
.,TRBJ2-2,.,TRBV14,TGTGCCAGCAGCCAAGTAAACACCGGGGAGCTGTTTTTT,CASSQVNTGELFF
.,TRBJ1-1,.,TRBV10-2,TGCGCCAGCAGCCTCTCGACAGGTACCATGAACACTGAAGCTTTCTTT,CASSLSTGTMNTEAFF
.,TRBJ1-3,.,TRBV7-6,TGTGCCAGCAGCTCTTCCCAGGGACTCCCTGGAAACACCATATATTTT,CASSSSQGLPGNTIYF
.,TRBJ2-1,.,TRBV5-1,TGCGCCAGCAGCTTGACAGGGCAAAGGTCCTCTTACAATGAGCAGTTCTTC,CASSLTGQRSSYNEQFF
.,TRBJ1-1,.,TRBV6-6,TGTGCCAGCAGTGCGAGTCACACTGAAGCTTTCTTT,CASSASHTEAFF
.,TRBJ2-7,once,TRBV4-3,TGCGCCAGCAGCCAAGGATACAGACAAACGTCCTACGAGCAGTACTTC,CASSQGYRQTSYEQYF
.,TRBJ2-2,.,TRBV7-2,TGTGCCAGCAGCCGTCGTTGGACCGGGGAGCTGTTTTTT,CASSRRWTGELFF
.,TRBJ1-2,.,TRBV28,TGTGCCAGCAGCACCTCCTCCGCGGGGGCGCAACAGTTTGGCTACACCTTC,CASSTSSAGAQQFGYTF
.,TRBJ1-5,.,TRBV28,TGTGCCAGCAGCCTTGTCCTAACCCCGGGGAGCAATCAGCCCCAGCATTTT,CASSLVLTPGSNQPQHF
TRBD2,TRBJ2-5,.,TRBV2,TGTGCCAGCAGTGGACGAGCGGGGGGAGAGACCCAGTACTTC,CASSGRAGGETQYF
.,TRBJ2-3,once,TRBV30,TGTGCCTGGAGCCCAACCCACAGGGTTACAGATACGCAGTATTTT,CAWSPTHRVTDTQYF
TRBD1,TRBJ2-1,once,TRBV23-1,TGCGCCAGCAGTTACGGACAGGGCCATGAGCAGTTCTTC,CASSYGQGHEQFF
.,TRBJ2-1,.,TRBV6-1,TGTGCCAGCAGTGTCTCTAGCGCGAGCTCCTACAATGAGCAGTTCTTC,CASSVSSASSYNEQFF
.,TRBJ1-2,.,TRBV7-9,TGTGCCAGCAGCTCACCGCAGGGGAACTATGGCTACACCTTC,CASSSPQGNYGYTF
TRBD1,TRBJ2-7,.,TRBV10-3,TGTGCCATCACCCCGACAGGGGGCTTAGGGTACGAGCAGTACTTC,CAITPTGGLGYEQYF
.,TRBJ2-7,.,TRBV9,TGTGCCAGCAGCGTAGGGGCAGGGCCTGCCTACGAGCAGTACTTC,CASSVGAGPAYEQYF
.,TRBJ1-6,.,TRBV7-6,TGTGCCAGCAGCTTACTCACGTCTGATAATTCACCCCTCCACTTT,CASSLLTSDNSPLHF
.,TRBJ1-5,.,TRBV7-8,TGTGCCAGCAGCTTAGTTGCAGACAATCAGCCCCAGCATTTT,CASSLVADNQPQHF
.,TRBJ2-2,.,TRBV4-1,TGCGCCAGCAGCCTTAGGGTGGGGGCCTCGGACACCGGGGAGCTGTTTTTT,CASSLRVGASDTGELFF
.,TRBJ2-1,.,TRBV7-3,TGTGCCAGCAGCTCCCGGACAAGGCTCAACAATGAGCAGTTCTTC,CASSSRTRLNNEQFF
.,TRBJ1-1,many,TRBV27,TGTGCCAGCAGTCCAATCCCGGACAGAGGCACTGAAGCTTTCTTT,CASSPIPDRGTEAFF
.,TRBJ2-1,.,TRBV27,TGTGCCAGCAGTGCAGGCGTAACGGGATTTTTGCGCAATGAGCAGTTCTTC,CASSAGVTGFLRNEQFF
TRBD1,TRBJ2-3,.,TRBV5-4,TGTGCCAGCAGCCAGACAGGGGATACAGATACGCAGTATTTT,CASSQTGDTDTQYF
.,TRBJ1-4,.,TRBV7-2,TGTGCCAGCAGCTTTAAGGCAGGCGGGGATGAAAAACTGTTTTTT,CASSFKAGGDEKLFF
.,TRBJ1-2,.,TRBV27,TGTGCCAGCAGTATAGACAGGCTTACTAACTATGGCTACACCTTC,CASSIDRLTNYGYTF
TRBD1,TRBJ2-7,.,TRBV2,TGTGCCAGCATTTTCGTTGGTTCGGGACAGGGGAACTACGAGCAGTACTTC,CASIFVGSGQGNYEQYF
TRBD2,TRBJ2-1,.,TRBV15,TGTGCCACCAGCAGAGGTGGGACTAGCGGGGGGGATCGCTCCTACAATGAGCAGTTCTTC,CATSRGGTSGGDRSYNEQFF
.,TRBJ2-5,.,TRBV14,TGTGCCAGCAGCCAAGGCGCGGGGACGGAGACCCAGTACTTC,CASSQGAGTETQYF